This entry lists 26 T cell receptor beta chains sequenced from one sample in a study of CD4 T cells in relation to SARS-CoV-2 and coronaviruses. The unexposed donors gave CD4+ T cells in 2011-2018, prior to COVID-19. Isolation of CD4+ T cells took place after nine to ten days in culture. Measured with immunoSEQ multiplex PCR; TCRdb has only the in-frame clones, and not every one. The data contain 15,000 to 20,000 clones, over 60% of them singletons. These receptors' targets are unknown. The sequenced material came from CD4+ T cells from PBMCs, cultured in vitro. The receptors were sampled from a human donor in good health.

The chain employs TRBV19 and TRBJ2-5, with 7 bases that match TRBD2. Trimming at V came to 4 bases and at J to 4 bases, leaving 6 bases not matched to a gene. Germline-derived CDR1 and CDR2 are LNHDA and SQIVND (reference sequence). The CDR3 is 14 residues long. The CDR3 loop is CASSTIAGSETQYF. The CDR3 nucleotides are TGTGCCAGTAGTACGATAGCGGGTTCAGAGACCCAGTACTTC.

This rearrangement joins TRBV2 to TRBJ1-1, with no clear D. The CDR3 contains 13 residues. Germline V CDR1 and CDR2: SNHLY, FYNNEI. Trimming removed 7 bases from V and 5 bases from J, with 14 bases in between. This chain's CDR3 is CASTQDTGTEAFF. CDR3 sequence (DNA): TGTGCCAGCACCCAAGACACGGGGACTGAAGCTTTCTTT.

V and J are TRBV7-2 and TRBJ2-3; the D gene is possibly TRBD1 (5 bases). Deletions cut 2 bases from V and 1 base from J, with 7 bases between. The germline V gene encodes CDR1 SGHTA and CDR2 FQGNSA. The CDR3 totals 14 residues. In DNA, the CDR3 is TGTGCCAGCAGCTTATGGGGCGGCACAGATACGCAGTATTTT. Translated, it gives CASSLWGGTDTQYF. Variable domain in full (rest from reference TRBV7-2 and TRBJ2-3): GAGVSQSPSNKVTEKGKDVELRCDPISGHTALYWYRQSLGQGLEFLIYFQGNSAPDKSGLPSDRFSAERTGGSVSTLTIQRTQQEDSAVYLCASSLWGGTDTQYFGPGTRLTVL.

CDR3 amino acids: CASSPLDRRSGNTIYF. DNA of the CDR3: TGTGCCAGCAGCCCCTTGGACAGGCGCTCTGGAAACACCATATATTTT. The chain is built from TRBV3-1 (or the pseudogene TRBV3-2) and TRBJ1-3; 7 nucleotides match TRBD1. The CDR3 sequence is 16 residues long. Looked up from germline, CDR1 is LGHDT and CDR2 is YNNKEL (reference sequence). Germline trimming cut 4 bases from V and 0 bases from J; bases unmatched to any gene: 6.

The rearrangement uses TRBV20-1 and TRBJ2-5; possible D gene TRBD2, 6 bases. Trimming removed 5 bases from V and 9 bases from J, with 10 bases in between. This CDR3 spans 10 amino acids. CDR1 is DFQATT, CDR2 SNEGSKA, per germline (reference sequence). This chain's CDR3 is CSAPRESQYF. The CDR3 coding sequence is TGCAGTGCTCCCCGGGAGTCCCAGTACTTC.

The rearrangement uses TRBV6-5 and TRBJ1-2; no clear D. The CDR3 extends over 15 amino acids. Trimming stripped 0 bases from V and 7 bases from J, with 15 bases between. The germline CDR1 and CDR2 sequences are MNHEY and SVGAGI. The CDR3 DNA sequence: TGTGCCAGCAGTTACTCGATAGGTATCCCAAGTGGCTACACCTTC. Translating it yields CASSYSIGIPSGYTF.

In its sample, this clone was seen once. The CDR3 sequence is CASSLTGNTEAFF. The DNA of the CDR3 is TGTGCCAGCAGTTTGACAGGGAACACTGAAGCTTTCTTT. This rearrangement joins TRBV12-3 or TRBV12-4 to TRBJ1-1, with D perhaps matching TRBD1 (6 bases). This CDR3 comprises 13 residues. V gave up 3 bases and J gave up 1 base, with 6 bases separating them.

This clone was observed a single time. The genes are TRBV25-1 and TRBJ2-2; D perhaps matches TRBD1 (6 bases). The CDR3 is 16 residues long. Per germline, CDR1 MGHDK and CDR2 SYGVNS. V lost 3 bases and J lost 2, with 13 bases in between. The CDR3 protein is CASSDVGTKNTGELFF. CDR3 DNA: TGTGCCAGCAGTGACGTAGGGACAAAAAACACCGGGGAGCTGTTTTTT.

This chain uses TRBV9 with TRBJ1-3; D gene unclear. The germline V and J ends were trimmed by 0 bases and 3 bases, with 13 bases remaining between them. Per germline, CDR1 SGDLS and CDR2 YYNGEE. There are 16 residues in the CDR3. As DNA, the CDR3 is TGTGCCAGCAGCGTAGAAGGCAGAGTGGGTGGAAACACCATATATTTT. Residues: CASSVEGRVGGNTIYF.

The V and J genes are TRBV7-8 and TRBJ2-1; D is unclear. The CDR3 totals 17 residues. The V gene's germline CDR1 is SGHVS and CDR2 FQNEAQ. V lost 4 bases to trimming and J lost 7 bases, with 23 bases between them. CDR3 bases: TGTGCCAGCAGCTCTCGGCTGAATCCGGGTCTGGGGAATGAGCAGTTCTTC. Translating it yields CASSSRLNPGLGNEQFF.

The V call is TRBV18, the J call TRBJ1-2; D gene unclear. Trimming stripped 0 bases from V and 8 bases from J, with 10 bases between. CDR3 size: 13 residues. CDR1 and CDR2 from the germline V gene are KGHSH and LQKENI. For the CDR3, the DNA is TGTGCCAGCTCACCACCGGGCCCGATCGGCTACACCTTC. Translating it yields CASSPPGPIGYTF.

This clone was found a few times. The chain uses TRBV7-8 and TRBJ1-5; TRBD1 might be the D (6 bases). From germline, CDR1 is SGHVS and CDR2 FQNEAQ. V dropped 1 base and J dropped 0 bases, with 16 bases sitting between them. This CDR3 contains 18 residues. CDR3 in amino acids: CASSLEGTTWGSNQPQHF. As DNA, the CDR3 is TGTGCCAGCAGCTTAGAGGGGACAACTTGGGGTAGCAATCAGCCCCAGCATTTT.

The chain recombines TRBV10-3 with TRBJ1-1, with TRBD1 matching over 7 bases. This CDR3 comprises 14 residues. Germline V gene sequence: CDR1 ENHRY, CDR2 SYGVKD. The trim removed 10 bases at V and 0 bases at J, leaving 8 bases unmatched. The CDR3 protein is CATRQGFMNTEAFF. The CDR3 DNA is TGTGCCACTCGACAGGGATTCATGAACACTGAAGCTTTCTTT.

This clone has more than one count but fewer than ten. CDR3 in DNA: TGTGCCACCAGGGGACAGGGGGCGTACAATGAGCAGTTCTTC. Its protein is CATRGQGAYNEQFF. V usage is TRBV24-1 and J usage is TRBJ2-1, with 12 positions matching TRBD1. With V trimmed by 7 bases and J by 4 bases, 1 base remained unmatched. Germline V gene lookup returns CDR1 KGHDR and CDR2 SFDVKD. This CDR3 is 14 amino acids long.

The genes are TRBV28 and TRBJ1-1; 7 positions agree with TRBD1. The CDR3 length is 16 residues. With 7 bases clipped from V and 2 bases from J, the junction kept 13 bases outside the gene matches. Germline V gene lookup returns CDR1 MDHEN and CDR2 SYDVKM. CDR3 DNA: TGTGCCAGCACCCTACCCCCCGGGACAGCCAACACTGAAGCTTTCTTT. Protein product: CASTLPPGTANTEAFF.

The chain uses TRBV5-4 and TRBJ2-2; D might be TRBD1 (5 bases). Looked up from germline, CDR1 is SGHNT and CDR2 is YYREEE (reference sequence). V was clipped by 2 bases and J by 0 bases, with 8 bases between them. This CDR3 has 15 amino acids. The CDR3 here is CASSLDRTNTGELFF. As DNA, the CDR3 is TGTGCCAGCAGCTTAGACAGAACGAACACCGGGGAGCTGTTTTTT.

This clone turned up a few times. The rearrangement links TRBV3-1 (or the pseudogene TRBV3-2) to TRBJ2-6, with D possibly being TRBD1 (5 bases). Germline assignment: CDR1 LGHDT and CDR2 YNNKEL (reference sequence). The ends were cut back, 1 base at V and 3 bases at J, with 10 bases in the middle. This CDR3 has 16 residues. The CDR3: CASSQGGRDGANVLTF. The CDR3 coding sequence is TGTGCCAGCAGCCAAGGAGGCAGGGATGGGGCCAACGTCCTGACTTTC.

This clone was recorded only once. The genes are TRBV3-1 (or the pseudogene TRBV3-2) and TRBJ2-1, with unresolved D. Germline V gives CDR1 LGHDT, CDR2 YNNKEL (reference sequence). V lost 1 base to trimming and J lost 7 bases, with 8 bases between them. The CDR3 has 13 amino acids. The CDR3 protein is CASSQVDGNEQFF. The CDR3 DNA reads TGTGCCAGCAGCCAAGTTGACGGAAATGAGCAGTTCTTC.

This chain uses TRBV5-1 with TRBJ2-6; 9 nucleotides align to TRBD2. Germline values: CDR1 SGHRS, CDR2 YFSETQ. V lost 4 bases and J lost 11; bases outside the gene matches: 7. This CDR3 has 14 residues. CDR3 loop: CASSREGLADVLTF. In DNA, the CDR3 is TGCGCCAGCAGCAGGGAGGGACTAGCAGACGTCCTGACTTTC. Drawing the rest from reference TRBV5-1 and TRBJ2-6, the complete variable domain is KAGVTQTPRYLIKTRGQQVTLSCSPISGHRSVSWYQQTPGQGLQFLFEYFSETQRNKGNFPGRFSGRQFSNSRSEMNVSTLELGDSALYLCASSREGLADVLTFGAGSRLTVL.

The rearrangement links TRBV11-2 to TRBJ1-5; no clear D. V was clipped by 0 bases and J by 4 bases, with 7 bases between them. Germline CDR1 SGHAT, CDR2 FQNNGV. CDR3 length: 14 amino acids. The CDR3 DNA reads TGTGCCAGCAGCTTAGATGGCAGAAATCAGCCCCAGCATTTT. It specifies CASSLDGRNQPQHF.

This clone appeared once. This sequence joins TRBV6-6 and TRBJ2-5; TRBD1 might be the D (5 bases). Per the germline V gene, CDR1 is MNHNY and CDR2 is SVGAGI (reference sequence). The length of the CDR3 is 15 residues. V was cut by 5 bases and J by 2 bases, with 15 bases left in between. CDR3 sequence reads: CASSERQKIQETQYF. CDR3 coding DNA: TGTGCCAGCAGTGAGAGACAGAAGATACAAGAGACCCAGTACTTC.

V gene TRBV11-3 combines with J gene TRBJ2-1, with D perhaps assigned TRBD1 or TRBD2 (6 bases each). This CDR3 spans 13 amino acids. The germline V gene encodes CDR1 SGHNT and CDR2 YENEEA. Trimming left V 4 bases short and J 12 bases short, with 16 bases between. The CDR3 loop is CASSSGAAAGQFF. CDR3 nucleotides: TGTGCCAGCAGCTCGGGGGCCGCGGCTGGGCAGTTCTTC.

This chain links TRBV19 with TRBJ2-7; no definite D call. CDR3 length: 13 amino acids. Looked up from germline, CDR1 is LNHDA and CDR2 is SQIVND (reference sequence). Trimming shortened V by 5 bases and J by 6 bases, and 14 bases separated the two germline ends. For the CDR3, the DNA is TGTGCCAGTAGTCCTGGGCCGCGCCGCGAGCAGTACTTC. Its translation is CASSPGPRREQYF.

This clone showed up just a few times. J is TRBJ2-3 and V is TRBV5-1; 8 bases agree with TRBD2. Germline trimming cut 4 bases from V and 4 bases from J; bases unmatched to any gene: 14. The CDR3 is 17 residues long. Germline V gene data show CDR1 as SGHRS and CDR2 as YFSETQ. The chain's CDR3 is CASSPRVGSGNADTQYF. CDR3 nucleotides: TGCGCCAGCAGCCCACGCGTGGGTAGCGGGAATGCAGATACGCAGTATTTT.

The chain links TRBV11-1 to TRBJ2-5; D might be TRBD1 (6 bases). Trimming stripped 5 bases from V and 4 bases from J, with 14 bases between. Looked up from germline, CDR1 is SGHAT and CDR2 is FQDESV (reference sequence). This CDR3 spans 14 amino acids. The DNA of the CDR3 is TGTGCCAGCAGCCGAAACAGGGATCCAGAGACCCAGTACTTC. This sequence encodes CASSRNRDPETQYF.

The chain carries TRBV7-9 and TRBJ2-1; a possible D gene is TRBD2 (5 bases). The CDR3 has 14 amino acids. V lost 1 base and J lost 7, with 11 bases in between. The germline CDR1 and CDR2 sequences are SEHNR and FQNEAQ (reference sequence). The CDR3 nucleotides are TGTGCCAGCAGCTTAGTTTTTTCGGGAAATGAGCAGTTCTTC. This sequence encodes CASSLVFSGNEQFF.